The source of this T cell receptor (beta chain) is a study of blood T cell repertoires in COVID-19. Using immunoSEQ multiplex PCR, the repertoire was profiled, and TCRdb retains in-frame clones only, with some absent. The repertoire consists of about 59,000 clones, with 90% occurring once and the leading ten covering roughly 15%. CDR1 is LGHDT, CDR2 YNNKEL, per germline (reference sequence). V dropped 10 bases and J dropped 1 base, with 14 bases sitting between them. The CDR3 has 13 residues. The genes are TRBV3-1 (or the pseudogene TRBV3-2) and TRBJ2-7, with D possibly matching TRBD2 (5 bases). Sequencing input: peripheral blood. The receptor was derived from a man at least 80 years old with acute or convalescent COVID-19. In DNA, the CDR3 is TGTGCCACGTCGCGGGTCCCGTCCTACGAGCAGTACTTC. Its translation: CATSRVPSYEQYF.